The 5 T cell receptor beta chains below come from one sample, sequenced in a study of shared clonotypes between healthy human individuals. Sequencing used immunoSEQ multiplex PCR; TCRdb keeps in-frame clones, though not all of them. The repertoire includes roughly 2.4 million clones, almost 96% of them detected once, and less than 0.15% sits in the top ten. The source material was naive CD4+ T cells sorted from blood. Subset given: CD45RA+ positively selected. The receptors derive from a man younger than 35 in good health.

This chain links TRBV29-1 with TRBJ2-1; TRBD2 aligns across 8 bases. This CDR3 contains 13 residues. V dropped 6 bases and J dropped 3; count of bases not matched to a gene: 4. The germline gives CDR1 SQVTM, CDR2 ANQGSEA. The CDR3 here is CSVTLADYNEQFF. CDR3 nucleotide sequence: TGCAGCGTGACACTAGCGGACTACAATGAGCAGTTCTTC.

The chain has TRBV25-1 and TRBJ1-6; unclear D gene. The CDR3 contains 13 residues. The V end lost 2 bases, the J end lost 12 bases, and 11 bases lay between the germline ends. Germline CDR1 reads MGHDK; CDR2 reads SYGVNS. The CDR3 here is CASSEPAGVPLHF. The CDR3 DNA follows: TGTGCCAGCAGTGAACCGGCAGGAGTACCCCTCCACTTT.

The chain joins TRBV5-1 to TRBJ2-7; 9 bases align to TRBD1. Germline values: CDR1 SGHRS, CDR2 YFSETQ. Losses at the gene ends were 0 bases for V and 7 bases for J; bases not matched to a gene: 2. The CDR3 length is 13 residues. The CDR3 here is CASSLVTGGEQYF. The CDR3 region has the DNA TGCGCCAGCAGCTTGGTGACAGGGGGTGAGCAGTACTTC.

This clone turned up a few times. The chain combines TRBV21-1 with TRBJ1-1. TRBV21-1 is a documented pseudogene. The CDR3 runs 12 residues. The CDR3 is CASAAADTEAFF. The CDR3 nucleotides are TGTGCCAGCGCCGCGGCCGACACTGAAGCTTTCTTT.

The chain is built from TRBV5-4 and TRBJ2-5, with TRBD1 matching 7 bases. The CDR3 is 14 amino acids. Germline V gives CDR1 SGHNT, CDR2 YYREEE (reference sequence). The ends lost 5 bases at V and 1 base at J; junction bases unmatched: 5. The CDR3 loop reads CASSPDRSQETQYF. For the CDR3, the DNA is TGTGCCAGCAGTCCGGACAGGTCCCAAGAGACCCAGTACTTC.